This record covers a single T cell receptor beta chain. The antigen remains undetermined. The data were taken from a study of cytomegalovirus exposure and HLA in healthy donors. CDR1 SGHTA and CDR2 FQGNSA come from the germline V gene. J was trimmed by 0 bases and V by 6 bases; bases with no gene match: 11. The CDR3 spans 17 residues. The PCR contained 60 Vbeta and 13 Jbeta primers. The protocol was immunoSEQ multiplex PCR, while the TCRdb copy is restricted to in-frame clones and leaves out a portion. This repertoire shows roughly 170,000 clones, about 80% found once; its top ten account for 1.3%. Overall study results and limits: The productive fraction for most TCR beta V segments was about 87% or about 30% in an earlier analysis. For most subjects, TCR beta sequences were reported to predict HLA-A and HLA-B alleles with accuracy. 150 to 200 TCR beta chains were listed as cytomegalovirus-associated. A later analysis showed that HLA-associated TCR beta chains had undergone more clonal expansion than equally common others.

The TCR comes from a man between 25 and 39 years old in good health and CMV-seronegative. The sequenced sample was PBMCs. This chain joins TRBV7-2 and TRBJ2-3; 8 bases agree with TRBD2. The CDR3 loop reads CASSSFAGGPSTDTQYF. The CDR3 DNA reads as TGTGCCAGCAGTTCATTTGCGGGGGGCCCTAGCACAGATACGCAGTATTTT.